Following are 20 T cell receptor beta chains from one sample sequenced in a study of patients and donors after allogeneic stem cell transplantation (dated by TCRdb to the early 2020s). Libraries were built with RT-PCR. Sequenced using a NextSeq 550. TCRdb applied fastp at Q25 and MiXCR to the public reads, then kept only in-frame beta chains. Rows are combined by CDR3 protein, so each entry shows the most common genes and DNA. The sample table records about 960,000 distinct CDR3 sequences; more than 15% of these occur just once. The ten largest make up roughly 6% of the sample. Source material: blood, either unsorted or a sorted T cell fraction (not recorded which). The receptors originated from a human donor who was either an allogeneic HSCT recipient or a stem cell or donor lymphocyte infusion donor (not recorded which). It is not recorded whose cells these are; they may come from a transplant donor.

The chain couples TRBV20-1 to TRBJ1-6; 9 bases are shared with TRBD1. In germline, CDR1 is DFQATT, CDR2 SNEGSKA (reference sequence). The trim removed 6 bases at V and 3 bases at J, leaving 6 bases unmatched. The CDR3 contains 15 residues. The CDR3 sequence is CSARQGGFYNSPLHF. CDR3 DNA: TGCAGTGCAAGACAGGGGGGCTTCTATAATTCACCCCTCCACTTT.

This clonotype was found a few times. The V call is TRBV29-1, the J call TRBJ2-2, with 8 bases aligning to TRBD1. The ends lost 5 bases at V and 6 bases at J; junction bases unmatched: 5. This CDR3 has 13 amino acids. The germline V gene encodes CDR1 SQVTM and CDR2 ANQGSEA. In nucleotides, the CDR3 is TGCAGCGTTACTGACAGGGGTGCCGGGGAGCTGTTTTTT. Translating gives CSVTDRGAGELFF.

V usage is TRBV7-6 and J usage is TRBJ2-2, with TRBD2 identical over 8 bases. The CDR3 has 16 residues. J gave up 1 base and V 3 bases, and 4 bases lay outside the gene matches. Germline CDR1 and CDR2: SGHVS and FNYEAQ. CDR3 sequence (DNA): TGTGCCAGCAGCTTGGCCGGGAGGGTGAACACCGGGGAGCTGTTTTTT. Amino acid sequence: CASSLAGRVNTGELFF.

This clonotype came up many times. This chain links TRBV20-1 with TRBJ1-2, with D uncertain. CDR1 is DFQATT and CDR2 is SNEGSKA in the germline V gene (reference sequence). This CDR3 region has 14 residues. V dropped 1 base and J dropped 3 bases, with 12 bases sitting between them. CDR3 in DNA: TGCAGTGCTAGAGCGGTCGGTGATGACTATGGCTACACCTTC. Encoded protein: CSARAVGDDYGYTF.

This clonotype was seen ten or more times. The chain employs TRBV10-3 and TRBJ2-3; no definite D call. Per germline, CDR1 ENHRY and CDR2 SYGVKD. Trimming took 0 bases from V and 11 from J, leaving 9 bases between them. CDR3 size: 12 residues. The CDR3 here is CAISESPLEQYF. The CDR3 DNA is TGTGCCATCAGTGAGTCCCCGCTAGAGCAGTATTTT.

The chain carries TRBV12-3 or TRBV12-4 and TRBJ1-2; D is undetermined. Trimming took off 6 bases at V and 5 bases at J, with 19 bases between the two ends. The CDR3 spans 15 residues. CDR3 sequence: CASSYTRRGTYGYTF. In DNA, the CDR3 is TGTGCCAGCAGCTACACTCGGAGAGGAACATATGGCTACACCTTC.

The chain combines TRBV3-1 with TRBJ2-7; D is undetermined. The CDR3 contains 12 residues. Germline V gives CDR1 LGHDT, CDR2 YNNKEL (reference sequence). V shed 1 base and J shed 6 bases, with 7 bases lying between them. DNA for the CDR3: TGTGCCAGCAGCCAAGGATTCTTCGAGCAGTACTTC. Its translation is CASSQGFFEQYF.

The chain recombines TRBV3-1 with TRBJ2-5; 7 nucleotides align to TRBD2. The CDR3 is made up of 15 amino acids. Trimming removed 4 bases from V and 3 bases from J; junction bases left unmatched: 8. Germline CDR1 is LGHDT and CDR2 is YNNKEL (reference sequence). This CDR3 is CASSPFWAGEETQYF. CDR3 sequence (DNA): TGTGCCAGCAGCCCCTTCTGGGCGGGGGAAGAGACCCAGTACTTC.

The rearrangement links TRBV6-2 or TRBV6-3 to TRBJ2-3, with 7 bases fitting TRBD1. The germline gives CDR1 MNHEY, CDR2 SVGEGT. V dropped 4 bases and J dropped 1; count of bases not matched to a gene: 2. CDR3 length equals 14 residues. The CDR3 region is CASSWDRRTDTQYF. The CDR3 region has the DNA TGTGCCAGCAGTTGGGACAGACGCACAGATACGCAGTATTTT.

The gene calls are TRBV24-1 and TRBJ2-5; either TRBD1 or TRBD2 may supply D (5 bases each). This CDR3 has 15 residues. Germline-derived CDR1 and CDR2 are KGHDR and SFDVKD. Trimming shortened V by 9 bases and J by 5 bases, and 21 bases separated the two germline ends. The CDR3 loop reads CATSPKGIWGETQYF. The CDR3 DNA reads TGTGCCACCTCCCCGAAGGGCATCTGGGGGGAGACCCAGTACTTC.

V is TRBV30 and J is TRBJ2-1, with 8 positions matching TRBD1. This CDR3 region has 11 residues. V was pared by 5 bases and J by 8 bases, with 2 bases of the junction left unmatched. Germline values: CDR1 GTSNPN, CDR2 SVGIG (reference sequence). CDR3 DNA sequence: TGTGCCTGGGAACAGGGGGATGAGCAGTTCTTC. It specifies CAWEQGDEQFF.

This clonotype has ten or more counts. V gene TRBV10-3 combines with J gene TRBJ2-1; 7 bases map to TRBD2. The germline V gene has CDR1 ENHRY and CDR2 SYGVKD. This CDR3 region has 13 residues. V gave up 0 bases and J gave up 9 bases; unmatched junction bases: 2. The CDR3 coding sequence is TGTGCCATCAGTGAGTCGACGGGGGGTGAGCAGTTCTTC. This codes for CAISESTGGEQFF.

This clonotype was observed a few times. The gene calls are TRBV3-1 and TRBJ2-2, with unresolved D. The length of the CDR3 is 17 residues. The V end was cut by 0 bases, the J end by 0 bases, with 11 bases between. The germline V gene has CDR1 LGHDT and CDR2 YNNKEL (reference sequence). CDR3 sequence reads: CASSQDVRTPNTGELFF. CDR3 nucleotide sequence: TGTGCCAGCAGCCAAGATGTAAGGACCCCGAACACCGGGGAGCTGTTTTTT.

This chain's CDR3 is CASRPWTGPSYEQYF. The CDR3 DNA follows: TGTGCCAGCAGGCCCTGGACAGGGCCGTCCTACGAGCAGTACTTC. The rearrangement links TRBV5-4 to TRBJ2-7; 8 nucleotides agree with TRBD1. The trim removed 5 bases at V and 1 base at J, leaving 8 bases unmatched. The CDR3 extends over 15 amino acids. Per germline, CDR1 SGHNT and CDR2 YYREEE (reference sequence).

This clonotype was detected a few times. The chain uses TRBV6-1 and TRBJ1-6; D may be TRBD1 (5 bases). V lost 8 bases and J lost 1, with 6 bases in between. This CDR3 contains 13 residues. CDR1 MNHNS and CDR2 SASEGT come from the germline V gene. The CDR3 is CASGGSYNSPLHF. The CDR3 DNA reads TGTGCCAGCGGGGGTTCCTATAATTCACCCCTCCACTTT.

DNA of the CDR3: TGTGCCAGCAGCCAAGAAGGACAGGGGACTGAAGCTTTCTTT. This encodes CASSQEGQGTEAFF. This chain connects TRBV14 to TRBJ1-1; 9 bases fit TRBD1. J was trimmed by 5 bases and V by 0 bases; bases with no gene match: 1. This CDR3 region has 14 residues. Germline V CDR1 and CDR2: SGHDN, FVKESK.

The V gene is TRBV6-1, the J gene TRBJ2-3; D may be TRBD2 (6 bases). The CDR3 length is 15 residues. The ends were cut back, 4 bases at V and 2 bases at J, with 13 bases in the middle. The germline gives CDR1 MNHNS, CDR2 SASEGT. CDR3 in amino acids: CASSGLVANTDTQYF. The CDR3 DNA follows: TGTGCCAGCAGTGGACTAGTTGCGAACACAGATACGCAGTATTTT.

The rearrangement uses TRBV4-2 and TRBJ1-5; TRBD1 is a possible D gene (6 bases). Germline-derived CDR1 and CDR2 are LGHNA and YNFKEQ. The V gene lost 5 bases and the J gene lost 9 bases, with 8 bases spanning the gap. This CDR3 spans 11 amino acids. The CDR3 DNA reads as TGTGCCAGCAGCGGAGGGGGGCCCCAGCATTTT. This codes for CASSGGGPQHF.

This clonotype was counted between two and nine times. The rearrangement links TRBV6-1 to TRBJ2-3; D unresolved. CDR1 and CDR2 (germline): MNHNS, SASEGT. Trimming took 6 bases from V and 2 from J, leaving 18 bases between them. The CDR3 spans 16 residues. Written as DNA, the CDR3 is TGTGCCAGCAGCCCTAATCAGGCGCGATTCACAGATACGCAGTATTTT. Translated, it gives CASSPNQARFTDTQYF.

CDR3 in amino acids: CSASDVREWRVGANVLTF. Written as DNA, the CDR3 is TGCAGTGCTAGTGACGTCAGGGAATGGCGAGTTGGGGCCAACGTCCTGACTTTC. V usage is TRBV20-1 and J usage is TRBJ2-6; D is possibly TRBD1 (5 bases). Trimming took off 3 bases at V and 3 bases at J, with 21 bases between the two ends. The CDR3 has 18 amino acids. Germline V gives CDR1 DFQATT, CDR2 SNEGSKA (reference sequence).